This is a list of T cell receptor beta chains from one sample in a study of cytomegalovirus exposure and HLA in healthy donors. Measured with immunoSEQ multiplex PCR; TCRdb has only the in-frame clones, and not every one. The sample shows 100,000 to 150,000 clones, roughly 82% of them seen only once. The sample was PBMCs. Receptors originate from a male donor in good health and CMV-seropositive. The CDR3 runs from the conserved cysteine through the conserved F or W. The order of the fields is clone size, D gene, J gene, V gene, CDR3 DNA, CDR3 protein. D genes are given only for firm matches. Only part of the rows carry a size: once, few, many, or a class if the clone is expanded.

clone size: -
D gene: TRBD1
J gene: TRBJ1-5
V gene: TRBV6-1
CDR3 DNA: TGTGCCAGCAGTGAAAGGACAGGGTGGGGGGGAAGCAATCAGCCCCAGCATTTT
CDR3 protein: CASSERTGWGGSNQPQHF

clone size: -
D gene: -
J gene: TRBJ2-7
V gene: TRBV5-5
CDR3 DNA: TGTGCCAGCAGCCCCCCCACCTACGAGCAGTACTTC
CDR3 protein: CASSPPTYEQYF

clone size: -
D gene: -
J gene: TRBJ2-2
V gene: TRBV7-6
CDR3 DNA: TGTGCCAGCAGCCTAGGGACCCCGGGGGCCGGGGAGCTGTTTTTT
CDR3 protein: CASSLGTPGAGELFF

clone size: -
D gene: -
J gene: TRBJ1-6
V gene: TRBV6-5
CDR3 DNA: TGTGCCAGCACCTCGCCGAGCTCCTATAATTCACCCCTCCACTTT
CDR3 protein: CASTSPSSYNSPLHF

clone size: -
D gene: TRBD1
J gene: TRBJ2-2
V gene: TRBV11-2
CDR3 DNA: TGTGCCAGCAGCGATGGGGACAGGGTTTTAACCGGGGAGCTGTTTTTT
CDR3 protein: CASSDGDRVLTGELFF

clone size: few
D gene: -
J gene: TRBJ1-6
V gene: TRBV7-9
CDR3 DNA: TGTGCCAGCAGCTTTGGAGCATGGAATTCACCCCTCCACTTT
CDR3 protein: CASSFGAWNSPLHF

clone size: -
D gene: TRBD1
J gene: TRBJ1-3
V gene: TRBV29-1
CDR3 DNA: TGCAGCGCCCGGACAGGGTCTGGAAACACCATATATTTT
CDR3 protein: CSARTGSGNTIYF

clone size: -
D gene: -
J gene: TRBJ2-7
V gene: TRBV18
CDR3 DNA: TGTGCCAGCTCCTCCGGGACATTTTACGAGCAGTACTTC
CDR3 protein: CASSSGTFYEQYF

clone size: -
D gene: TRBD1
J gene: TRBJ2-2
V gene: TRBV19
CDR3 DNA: TGTGCCAGTAGCATGGACAGGGAGGCGAACACCGGGGAGCTGTTTTTT
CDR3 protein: CASSMDREANTGELFF

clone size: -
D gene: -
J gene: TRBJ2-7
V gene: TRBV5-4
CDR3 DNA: TGTGCCAGCAGCTTGGAGGGCCGGGACTCCTACGAGCAGTACTTC
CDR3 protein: CASSLEGRDSYEQYF

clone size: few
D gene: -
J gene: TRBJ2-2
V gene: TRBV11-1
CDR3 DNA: TGTGCCAGCAGCTTAGCGCGGTGGGAGAGGACCGGGGAGCTGTTTTTT
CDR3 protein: CASSLARWERTGELFF

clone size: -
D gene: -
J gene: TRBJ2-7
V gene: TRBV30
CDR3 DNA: TGTGCCTGGAGCCCCAGTTCCTACGAGCAGTACTTC
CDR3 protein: CAWSPSSYEQYF

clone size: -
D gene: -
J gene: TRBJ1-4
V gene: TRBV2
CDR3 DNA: TGTGCCAGCAGTGAAGTAGGGGACTCCTGGACTATGGAAAAACTGTTTTTT
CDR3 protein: CASSEVGDSWTMEKLFF

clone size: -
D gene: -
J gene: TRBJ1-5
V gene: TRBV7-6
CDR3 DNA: TGTGCCAGCAGCTTAGGTGTTGGGGCAGGCCATAGCAATCAGCCCCAGCATTTT
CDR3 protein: CASSLGVGAGHSNQPQHF

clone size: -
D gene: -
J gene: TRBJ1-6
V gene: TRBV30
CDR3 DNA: TGTGCCTGGAAAATCTCAACAGGCGCTAATTCACCCCTCCACTTT
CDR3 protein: CAWKISTGANSPLHF

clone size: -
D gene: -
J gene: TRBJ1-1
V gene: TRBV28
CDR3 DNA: TGTGCCAGCAGTTTGGTAGGGGAGAACACTGAAGCTTTCTTT
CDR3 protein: CASSLVGENTEAFF

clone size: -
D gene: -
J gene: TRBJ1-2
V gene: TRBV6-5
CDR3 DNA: TGTGCCAGCAGTTTCGTTGCCGGGACAACTAACTATGGCTACACCTTC
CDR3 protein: CASSFVAGTTNYGYTF

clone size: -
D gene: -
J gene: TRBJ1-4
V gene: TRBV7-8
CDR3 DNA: TGTGCCAGCAGCTCCATCTTATCAAGTCGGGAAAAACTGTTTTTT
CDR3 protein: CASSSILSSREKLFF

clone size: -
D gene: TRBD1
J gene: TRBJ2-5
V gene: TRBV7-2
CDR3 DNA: TGTGCCAGCAGCTTAGCGAGGGGGCGGGAAGAGACCCAGTACTTC
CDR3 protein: CASSLARGREETQYF

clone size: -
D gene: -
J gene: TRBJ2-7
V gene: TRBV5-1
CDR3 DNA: TGCGCCAGCAGCTTGCTGGCTAGCGAATCCTACGAGCAGTACTTC
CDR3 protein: CASSLLASESYEQYF

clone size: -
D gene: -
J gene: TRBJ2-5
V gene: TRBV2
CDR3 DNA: TGTGCCAGCAGTGTGGTGAGAGAGACCCAGTACTTC
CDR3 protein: CASSVVRETQYF

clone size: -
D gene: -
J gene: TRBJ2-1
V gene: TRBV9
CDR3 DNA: TGTGCCAGCAGCGTAGAGGAGGAGCAGTTCTTC
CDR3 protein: CASSVEEEQFF

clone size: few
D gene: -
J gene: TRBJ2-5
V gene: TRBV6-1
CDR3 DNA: TGTGCCAGCAGTGAAGAAGGGGGGGGTACCCAAGAGACCCAGTACTTC
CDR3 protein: CASSEEGGGTQETQYF

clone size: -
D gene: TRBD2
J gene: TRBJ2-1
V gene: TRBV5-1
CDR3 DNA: TGCGCCAGCAGCTTGGGGGCGGGAGGGTCCTACAATGAGCAGTTCTTC
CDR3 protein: CASSLGAGGSYNEQFF

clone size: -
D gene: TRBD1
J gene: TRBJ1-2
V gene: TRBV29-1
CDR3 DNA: TGCAGCGTCAGGACAGGACCGGATGGCTACACCTTC
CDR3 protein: CSVRTGPDGYTF

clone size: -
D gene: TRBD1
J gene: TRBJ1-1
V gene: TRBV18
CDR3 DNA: TGTGCCAGCTCACCAGGATGGCCAGGGGGCACCCCTGAAGCTTTCTTT
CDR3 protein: CASSPGWPGGTPEAFF

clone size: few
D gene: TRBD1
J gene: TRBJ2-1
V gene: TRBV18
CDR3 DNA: TGTGCCAGCTCACCACCGACAGGGCCCTACAATGAGCAGTTCTTC
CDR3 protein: CASSPPTGPYNEQFF

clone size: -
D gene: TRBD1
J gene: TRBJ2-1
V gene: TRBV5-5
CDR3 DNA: TGTGCCAGCAGCTGGAGGGACAGGGTCGACTACAATGAGCAGTTCTTC
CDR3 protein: CASSWRDRVDYNEQFF

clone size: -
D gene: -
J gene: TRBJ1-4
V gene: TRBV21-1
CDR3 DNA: TGTGCCAGCAGCAATGACAGGGACAGTCGGGAGGGTGCTAATGAAAAACTGTTTTTT
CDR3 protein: CASSNDRDSREGANEKLFF

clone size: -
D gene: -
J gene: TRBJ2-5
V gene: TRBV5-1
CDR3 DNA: TGCGCCAGCAGTATCTTGGCAGGGGAGACCCAGTACTTC
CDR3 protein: CASSILAGETQYF

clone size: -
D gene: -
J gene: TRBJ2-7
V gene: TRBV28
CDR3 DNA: TGTGCCAGCAGGACCTACACAGGGAGCTACGAGCAGTACTTC
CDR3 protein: CASRTYTGSYEQYF

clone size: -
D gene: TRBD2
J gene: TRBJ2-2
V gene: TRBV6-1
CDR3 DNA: TGTGCCAGCAAACAGAGAGGACTAGCGTCTGGGGAGCTGTTTTTT
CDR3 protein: CASKQRGLASGELFF

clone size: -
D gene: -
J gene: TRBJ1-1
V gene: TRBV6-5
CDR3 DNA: TGTGCCAGCAGTCCGCGTCCGGGTTCCACTGAAGCTTTCTTT
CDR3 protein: CASSPRPGSTEAFF

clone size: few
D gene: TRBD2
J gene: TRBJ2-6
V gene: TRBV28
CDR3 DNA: TGTGCCACCTCGTCGAGTACTAGCGGGCCTTCTGCTGGGGCCAACGTCCTGACTTTC
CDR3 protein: CATSSSTSGPSAGANVLTF

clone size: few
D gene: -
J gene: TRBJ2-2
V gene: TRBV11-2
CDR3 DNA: TGTGCCAGCAGCTCCCTGTCGACCGGGGAGCTGTTTTTT
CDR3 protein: CASSSLSTGELFF

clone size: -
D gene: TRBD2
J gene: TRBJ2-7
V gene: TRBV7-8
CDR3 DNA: TGTGCCAGCAGCCTAGGACTAGCGAGCCTCTACGAGCAGTACTTC
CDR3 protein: CASSLGLASLYEQYF

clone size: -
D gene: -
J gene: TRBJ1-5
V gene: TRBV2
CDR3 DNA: TGTGCCAGCAGTGAAGCGACAGAAAATCAGCCCCAGCATTTT
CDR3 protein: CASSEATENQPQHF

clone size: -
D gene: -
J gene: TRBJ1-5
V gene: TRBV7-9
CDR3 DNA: TGTTCCAGCAGCTTAGGTGAGCAGCCCCAGCATTTT
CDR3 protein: CSSSLGEQPQHF

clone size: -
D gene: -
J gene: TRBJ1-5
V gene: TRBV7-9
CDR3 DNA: TGTGCCAGCAGCTTAGTAGGGCAGGGGAATCAGCCCCAGCATTTT
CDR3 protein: CASSLVGQGNQPQHF

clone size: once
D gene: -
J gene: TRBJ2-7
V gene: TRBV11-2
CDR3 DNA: TGTGCCAGCAGCACTAGTCTGGACTTCCCTCCCTACGAGCAGTACTTC
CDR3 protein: CASSTSLDFPPYEQYF

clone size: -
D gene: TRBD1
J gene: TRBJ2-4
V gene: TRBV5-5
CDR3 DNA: TGTGCCAGCAGCTTCCTACAGGGGAACATTCAGTACTTC
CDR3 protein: CASSFLQGNIQYF

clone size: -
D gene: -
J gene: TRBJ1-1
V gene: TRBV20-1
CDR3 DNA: TGCAGTGCCGCGAAAGGGAGAGCTTTCTTT
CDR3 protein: CSAAKGRAFF

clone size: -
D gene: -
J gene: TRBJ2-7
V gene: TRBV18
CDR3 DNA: TGTGCCAGCTCACCAACGGACAGAGGCCACGAGCAGTACTTC
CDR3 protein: CASSPTDRGHEQYF

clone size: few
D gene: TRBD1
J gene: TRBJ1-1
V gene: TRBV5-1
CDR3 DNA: TGCGCCAGCAGCACAAACAGGGGTGGGAGTGAAGCTTTCTTT
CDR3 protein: CASSTNRGGSEAFF

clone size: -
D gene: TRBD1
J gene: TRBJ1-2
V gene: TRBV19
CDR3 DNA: TGTGCCACGGGCGGACAGGGCGATGGCTACACCTTC
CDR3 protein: CATGGQGDGYTF

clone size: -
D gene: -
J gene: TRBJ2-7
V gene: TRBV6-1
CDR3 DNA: TGTGCCAGCAGTGAAGTCGAGGTATACTCCTACGAGCAGTACTTC
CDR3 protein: CASSEVEVYSYEQYF

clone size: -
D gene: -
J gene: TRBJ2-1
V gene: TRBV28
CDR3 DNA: TGTGCCAGCAGTTTTGTCGATGAGCAGTTCTTC
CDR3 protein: CASSFVDEQFF

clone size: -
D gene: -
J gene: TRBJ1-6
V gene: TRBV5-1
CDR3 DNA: TGCGCCAGCAGCTCAGACGGGTATAATTCACCCCTCCACTTT
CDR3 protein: CASSSDGYNSPLHF

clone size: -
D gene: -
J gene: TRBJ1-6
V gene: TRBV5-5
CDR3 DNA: TGTGCCAGCAGCTTGGAAACATCCTCAAGCTCCTATAATTCACCCCTCCACTTT
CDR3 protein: CASSLETSSSSYNSPLHF

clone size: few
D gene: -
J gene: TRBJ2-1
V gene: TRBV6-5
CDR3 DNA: TGTGCCAGCAGTTACCGGCAGGGGGAGGATGAGCAGTTCTTC
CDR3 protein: CASSYRQGEDEQFF

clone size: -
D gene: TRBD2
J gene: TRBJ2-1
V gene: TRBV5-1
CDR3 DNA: TGCGCCACCTCGGGGGGAAACCCCTACAATGAGCAGTTCTTC
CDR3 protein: CATSGGNPYNEQFF

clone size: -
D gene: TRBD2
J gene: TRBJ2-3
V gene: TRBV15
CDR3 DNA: TGTGCCACCAGCAGAGATAGGCTAGCGGGTTACCCTAGCACAGATACGCAGTATTTT
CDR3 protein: CATSRDRLAGYPSTDTQYF

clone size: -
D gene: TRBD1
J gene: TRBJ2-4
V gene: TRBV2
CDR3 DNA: TGTGCCAGCAGTGTGCAGGCAGGGGGCTTAAACATTCAGTACTTC
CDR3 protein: CASSVQAGGLNIQYF